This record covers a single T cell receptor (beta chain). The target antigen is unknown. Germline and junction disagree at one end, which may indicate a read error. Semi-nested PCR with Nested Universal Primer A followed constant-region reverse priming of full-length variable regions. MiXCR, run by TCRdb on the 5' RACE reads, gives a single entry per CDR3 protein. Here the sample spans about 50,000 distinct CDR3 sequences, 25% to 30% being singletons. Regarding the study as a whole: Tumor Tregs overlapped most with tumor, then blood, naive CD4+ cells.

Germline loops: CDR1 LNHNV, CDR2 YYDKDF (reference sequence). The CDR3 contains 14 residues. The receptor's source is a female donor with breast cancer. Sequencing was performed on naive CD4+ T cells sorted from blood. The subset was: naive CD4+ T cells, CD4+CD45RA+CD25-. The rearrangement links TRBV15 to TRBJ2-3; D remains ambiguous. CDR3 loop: CAASRDPRADTQYF. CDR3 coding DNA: TGTGCCGCCAGCAGAGATCCACGGGCCGATACGCAGTATTTT.